The 9 T cell receptor beta chains given below trace back to one sample, sequenced in a study of shared clonotypes between healthy human individuals. The protocol was immunoSEQ multiplex PCR, while the TCRdb copy is restricted to in-frame clones and leaves out a portion. The sample lists roughly 2 million clones, approximately 95% occurring once. As defined, naive CD8 cells were CD45RO-negative and positively selected for CCR7, with terminally differentiated effector memory CD45RA+ cells excluded. The sample comprised naive CD8+ T cells sorted from blood. These receptor sequences come from a man younger than 30 in good health.

The chain couples TRBV10-3 to TRBJ2-1, with a weak D call TRBD2 (6 bases). Germline CDR1 is ENHRY and CDR2 is SYGVKD. V was shortened by 5 bases and J by 6 bases, with 14 bases between the two germline ends. This CDR3 is built from 14 residues. The CDR3 loop reads CAISLPDGSNEQFF. DNA of the CDR3: TGTGCCATCAGTCTCCCGGACGGGAGCAATGAGCAGTTCTTC.

The gene calls are TRBV7-2 and TRBJ1-6; D unresolved. V was pared by 3 bases and J by 8 bases, with 11 bases between. The CDR3 is 14 residues long. The germline CDR1 and CDR2 sequences are SGHTA and FQGNSA. CDR3 protein: CASSFLVGYSPLHF. Here the CDR3 DNA reads TGTGCCAGCAGCTTTTTAGTAGGGTATTCACCCCTCCACTTT. The full variable domain, rest sourced from reference TRBV7-2 and TRBJ1-6, is GAGVSQSPSNKVTEKGKDVELRCDPISGHTALYWYRQSLGQGLEFLIYFQGNSAPDKSGLPSDRFSAERTGGSVSTLTIQRTQQEDSAVYLCASSFLVGYSPLHFGNGTRLTVT.

The rearrangement links TRBV10-2 to TRBJ1-2, with 7 bases identical to TRBD1. V dropped 5 bases and J dropped 2; count of bases not matched to a gene: 5. The length of the CDR3 is 14 residues. Germline lookup yields CDR1 WSHSY and CDR2 SAAADI. The CDR3 sequence: CASSRQGENYGYTF. In nucleotides, the CDR3 is TGCGCCAGCAGTAGACAGGGAGAAAACTATGGCTACACCTTC.

The CDR3 loop reads CASSYTGMSGEQYF. The CDR3 nucleotides read TGTGCCAGCAGTTACACCGGGATGTCTGGCGAGCAGTACTTC. This chain connects TRBV6-5 to TRBJ2-5; the D gene is possibly TRBD2 (5 bases). The last part of the DNA fits TRBJ2-7 better; the J call may be wrong. The germline V gene has CDR1 MNHEY and CDR2 SVGAGI. The CDR3 has 14 amino acids.

The CDR3 DNA is TGTGCCAGCGGCCGTAGCGGGGAGGGTACGCAGTATTTT. It codes for CASGRSGEGTQYF. This chain connects TRBV28 to TRBJ2-3; TRBD2 agrees at 8 bases. Looked up from germline, CDR1 is MDHEN and CDR2 is SYDVKM. The CDR3 extends over 13 amino acids. V shed 8 bases and J 8 bases; nucleotides not matched to a gene: 9.

The chain combines TRBV19 with TRBJ1-1; 12 bases match TRBD1. This CDR3 is 18 amino acids long. Losses at the gene ends were 3 bases for V and 0 bases for J; bases not matched to a gene: 8. Germline CDR1 and CDR2: LNHDA and SQIVND (reference sequence). The CDR3 DNA sequence: TGTGCCAGTAGTATTTACGGGACAGGGGGCATCATGAACACTGAAGCTTTCTTT. This translates into CASSIYGTGGIMNTEAFF. Full variable domain (missing parts from reference TRBV19 and TRBJ1-1): DGGITQSPKYLFRKEGQNVTLSCEQNLNHDAMYWYRQDPGQGLRLIYYSQIVNDFQKGDIAEGYSVSREKKESFPLTVTSAQKNPTAFYLCASSIYGTGGIMNTEAFFGQGTRLTVV.

The J gene is TRBJ2-7, the V gene TRBV7-6, with D possibly TRBD1 on 5 matching bases. The V and J ends lost 0 bases and 4 bases respectively, with 13 bases between them. The CDR3 is made up of 15 amino acids. The germline V gene encodes CDR1 SGHVS and CDR2 FNYEAQ. CDR3 nucleotide sequence: TGTGCCAGCAGCTTAGCGCTAGACAGACTTTACGAGCAGTACTTC. Protein: CASSLALDRLYEQYF.

J is TRBJ1-2 and V is TRBV5-1, with a weak D call TRBD1 (6 bases). This CDR3 contains 15 residues. Germline V gene data show CDR1 as SGHRS and CDR2 as YFSETQ. The V end was cut by 4 bases, the J end by 3 bases, with 16 bases between. This CDR3 is CASSPGGAIDYGYTF. In DNA form, the CDR3 reads TGCGCCAGCAGCCCCGGGGGCGCGATAGACTATGGCTACACCTTC.

Note on this clone: The sample holds other DNA sequences that translate to the same CDR3. This chain uses TRBV14 with TRBJ2-7, with no clear D. Germline CDR1 reads SGHDN; CDR2 reads FVKESK. Trimming pared 1 base from V and 3 bases from J, leaving 7 bases between. The CDR3 spans 13 residues. The CDR3 is CASSQGSFYEQYF. The CDR3 DNA sequence: TGTGCCAGCAGCCAAGGATCTTTCTACGAGCAGTACTTC.